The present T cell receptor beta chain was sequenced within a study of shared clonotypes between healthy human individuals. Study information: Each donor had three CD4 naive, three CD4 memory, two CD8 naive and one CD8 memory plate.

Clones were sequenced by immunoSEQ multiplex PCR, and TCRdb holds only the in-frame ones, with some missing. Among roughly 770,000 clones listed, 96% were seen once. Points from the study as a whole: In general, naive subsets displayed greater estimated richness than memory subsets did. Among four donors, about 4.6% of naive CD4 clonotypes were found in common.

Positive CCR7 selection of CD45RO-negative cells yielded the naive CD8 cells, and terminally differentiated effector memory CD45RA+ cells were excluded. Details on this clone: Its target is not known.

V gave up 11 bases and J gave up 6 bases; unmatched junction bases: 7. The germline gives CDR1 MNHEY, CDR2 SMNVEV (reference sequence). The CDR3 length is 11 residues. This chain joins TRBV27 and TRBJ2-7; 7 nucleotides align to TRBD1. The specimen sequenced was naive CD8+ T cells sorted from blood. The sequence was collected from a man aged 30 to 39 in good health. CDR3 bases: TGTGCCGTACGACAGGGCGGCGAGCAGTACTTC. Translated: CAVRQGGEQYF.